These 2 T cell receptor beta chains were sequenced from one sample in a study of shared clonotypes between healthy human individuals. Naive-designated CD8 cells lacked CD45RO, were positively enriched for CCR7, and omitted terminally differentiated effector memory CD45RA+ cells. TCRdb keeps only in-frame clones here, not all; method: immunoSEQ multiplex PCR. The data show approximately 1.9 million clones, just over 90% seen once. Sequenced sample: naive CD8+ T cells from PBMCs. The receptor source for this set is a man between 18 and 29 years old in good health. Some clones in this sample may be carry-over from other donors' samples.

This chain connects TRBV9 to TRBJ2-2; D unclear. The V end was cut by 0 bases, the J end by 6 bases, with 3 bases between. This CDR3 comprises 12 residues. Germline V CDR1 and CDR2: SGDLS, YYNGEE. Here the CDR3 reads CASSVAAGELFF. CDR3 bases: TGTGCCAGCAGCGTAGCGGCCGGGGAGCTGTTTTTT.

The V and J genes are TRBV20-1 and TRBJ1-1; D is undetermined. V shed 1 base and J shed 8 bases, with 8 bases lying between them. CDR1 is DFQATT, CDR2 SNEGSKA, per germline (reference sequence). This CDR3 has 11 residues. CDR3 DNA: TGCAGTGCTAGAGTCCCGGGGGAAGCTTTCTTT. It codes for CSARVPGEAFF.